A selection of T cell receptor beta chains follows, all from one sample in a study of blood T cell repertoires in COVID-19. Repertoires were generated with immunoSEQ multiplex PCR, while TCRdb's copy carries only in-frame clones and drops some. The data hold a few hundred thousand clones, with roughly 87% observed a single time. Sequences were obtained from peripheral blood. These receptors came from a woman in her forties who had recovered from COVID-19. The CDR3 runs from the conserved cysteine through the conserved F or W. D genes are given only for firm matches. Rows give clone size only sometimes, using once, few, many, or a class for an expanded clone.

TRBJ1-5 - - 15 TRBV6-2/TRBV6-3 CASSPLEYSNQPQHF
TRBJ2-1 TRBD2 once 18 TRBV4-1 CASSRPRGSGGAINEQFF
TRBJ2-1 - - 12 TRBV18 CASSLRGNEQFF
TRBJ1-1 - - 13 TRBV11-1 CASSGQSNTEAFF
TRBJ2-3 TRBD2 - 18 TRBV10-3 CAISENLPSGSLGDTQYF
TRBJ2-3 TRBD2 - 15 TRBV5-1 CASSLGAGDTDTQYF
TRBJ1-5 - - 13 TRBV21-1 CASKTGRNQPQHF
TRBJ2-3 - - 14 TRBV9 CASSVSGSTDTQYF
TRBJ2-1 TRBD2 - 16 TRBV11-2 CASSSDMMRGGYEQFF
TRBJ1-2 - once 12 TRBV3-1/TRBV3-2 CASSQVRGGYTF
TRBJ1-2 - - 14 TRBV6-5 CASRKNGVAYGYTF
TRBJ1-1 - few 15 TRBV4-1 CASSQAPPPNTEAFF
TRBJ1-2 TRBD1 - 17 TRBV7-2 CASSLVPATGLNYGYTF
TRBJ1-2 TRBD1 - 14 TRBV27 CASSNRGQGRGYTF
TRBJ2-7 TRBD1 - 14 TRBV4-1 CASSQVTGVSEQYF
TRBJ2-3 - - 15 TRBV24-1 CATRDGTLHTDTQYF
TRBJ1-5 - - 19 TRBV20-1 CSASQWGKGGAVGNQPQHF
TRBJ2-5 TRBD1 - 15 TRBV4-3 CASSQATGGGETQYF
TRBJ1-1 - once 16 TRBV19 CASSIDLGIGDTEAFF
TRBJ1-3 - - 15 TRBV15 CATSREQAHQDTIYF
TRBJ2-3 TRBD2 - 20 TRBV28 CASSSAWSEAGGRNTDTQYF
TRBJ2-5 - - 14 TRBV19 CASSVTGLQETQYF
TRBJ2-1 TRBD2 - 16 TRBV5-4 CASSSLQRGAYNEQFF
TRBJ1-4 - once 14 TRBV11-2 CASSLARIGEKLFF
TRBJ2-7 - - 13 TRBV9 CASSVGQPGEQYF
TRBJ2-7 TRBD2 - 14 TRBV25-1 CASSVRTSVYEQYF
TRBJ1-5 - - 14 TRBV5-5 CASSLAGGNQPQHF
TRBJ1-6 - - 15 TRBV9 CASSAPGLNNSPLHF
TRBJ1-5 - - 17 TRBV7-5 CARSLTPQGGSNQPQHF
TRBJ1-1 - - 14 TRBV5-4 CASSLGPRGTEAFF
TRBJ2-7 - once 13 TRBV5-4 CASSLFGVGEQYF
TRBJ2-5 TRBD2 - 16 TRBV12-5 CASGLGLAGVQETQYF
TRBJ1-2 - few 16 TRBV19 CASSIFGQRSNYGYTF
TRBJ2-7 TRBD1 - 12 TRBV30 CALDRGSYEQYF
TRBJ2-1 - - 12 TRBV6-5 CASSYSRDEQFF
TRBJ2-1 - - 15 TRBV9 CASSSGGTTYNEQFF
TRBJ1-2 TRBD1 - 16 TRBV9 CASSEETGGFNYGYTF
TRBJ1-2 - - 13 TRBV29-1 CNVYRSWDYGYTF
TRBJ1-2 TRBD1 - 13 TRBV5-4 CAMGQRGDYGYTF
TRBJ2-1 TRBD2 - 13 TRBV5-4 CASRDQAGDEQFF
TRBJ1-2 TRBD1 - 14 TRBV7-9 CASRRTQGDDGYTF
TRBJ1-2 - - 13 TRBV18 CASSSIQGDGYTF
TRBJ2-7 TRBD1 - 14 TRBV5-4 CASSSGQATYEQYF
TRBJ2-1 TRBD2 once 15 TRBV19 CASSRTSTSYNEQFF
TRBJ2-1 - - 14 TRBV29-1 CSVVNSVDYNEQFF